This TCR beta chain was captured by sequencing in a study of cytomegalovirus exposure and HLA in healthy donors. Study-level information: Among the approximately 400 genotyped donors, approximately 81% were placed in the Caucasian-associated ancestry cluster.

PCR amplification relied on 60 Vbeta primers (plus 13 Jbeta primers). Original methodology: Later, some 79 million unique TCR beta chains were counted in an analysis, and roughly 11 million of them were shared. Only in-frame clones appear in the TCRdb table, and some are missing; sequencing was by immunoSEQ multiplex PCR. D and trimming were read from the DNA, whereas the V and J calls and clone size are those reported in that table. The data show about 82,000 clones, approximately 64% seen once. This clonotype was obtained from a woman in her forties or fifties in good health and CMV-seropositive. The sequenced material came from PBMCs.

The CDR3 DNA reads TGTGCCATCAGTGAGGAACAGGGGGCAGAAGCTTTCTTT. Translated: CAISEEQGAEAFF. The V call is TRBV10-3, the J call TRBJ1-1; 9 bases line up with TRBD1. J lost 8 bases, V lost 2 bases, and 3 bases had no gene match. Germline V CDR1 and CDR2: ENHRY, SYGVKD. The CDR3 is 13 residues long.